The rows below give T cell receptor beta chains drawn from one sample of a study of blood T cells in healthy people across ages. One entry per CDR3 protein, called by TCRdb with MiXCR from the 5' RACE reads. The sample consists of some 860,000 distinct CDR3 sequences, roughly three fifths of them appearing once. The sequenced sample was blood. These receptors originate from a man aged 40-55 years in good health. Both conserved end residues are part of each CDR3. The D gene is left open where the match is weak. Only part of the rows carry a size: once, few, many, or a class if the clone is expanded.

d_call j_call clone_size v_call cdr3_nt cdr3_aa
TRBD1 TRBJ2-5 NA TRBV28 TGTGCCAGCAGTACTCAGGGGGTACGAGAGACCCAGTACTTC CASSTQGVRETQYF
NA TRBJ2-7 NA TRBV7-9 TGTGCCAGCAGCCCCCCTCCAGGACTCGGCTCCTACGAGCAGTACTTC CASSPPPGLGSYEQYF
NA TRBJ2-7 few TRBV29-1 TGCAGCGCGGAGGGGACAGCCTACGAGCAGTACTTC CSAEGTAYEQYF
NA TRBJ1-2 few TRBV24-1 TGTGCCACCAGTGATTCGACCCAGTGGGGTGGCTACACCTTC CATSDSTQWGGYTF
NA TRBJ2-1 NA TRBV3-1 TGTGCCAGCAGCCAAGAGGTTTTTCGGGGGCGCCGATACAATGAGCAGTTCTTC CASSQEVFRGRRYNEQFF
TRBD2 TRBJ2-4 NA TRBV6-5 TGTGCCAGCAGTTTCGCTCGCGGGGGGGCGGACATTCAGTACTTC CASSFARGGADIQYF
NA TRBJ2-4 few TRBV7-9 TGTGCCAGCAGCCCCCGGGAAGGAGCCGGAGTTATTGCCAAAAACATTCAGTACTTC CASSPREGAGVIAKNIQYF
NA TRBJ2-3 NA TRBV2 TGTGCCAGCAGTGAAGAAATAACGGCGACAGATACGCCGTATTTT CASSEEITATDTPYF
TRBD1 TRBJ1-6 few TRBV25-1 TGTGCCAGCAGTCAAACAGGGGAAGGTTCACCCCTCCACTTT CASSQTGEGSPLHF
NA TRBJ2-7 few TRBV12-3/TRBV12-4 TGTGCCAGCAGTTTAGGACAGCCCTACCCCTACGAGCAGTACTTC CASSLGQPYPYEQYF
TRBD1 TRBJ2-7 NA TRBV6-5 TGTGCCAGCAGTCAGGGACAGTTGAGCTCCTACGAGCAGTACTTC CASSQGQLSSYEQYF
NA TRBJ2-3 NA TRBV5-1 TGCGCCAGCAGCTTGCCTCTCGGGCGGAGCCGCACAGATACGCAGTATTTT CASSLPLGRSRTDTQYF
NA TRBJ2-4 NA TRBV3-1 TGTGCCAGCAGCCAAGACGTGGCGTCGTCTTCCAAAAACATTCTGTACTTC CASSQDVASSSKNILYF
NA TRBJ2-1 NA TRBV11-3 TGTGCCAGCAGCTTAGACGGGGGAGTAACCTACAATGAGCAGTTCTTC CASSLDGGVTYNEQFF
TRBD2 TRBJ2-1 NA TRBV7-2 TGTGCCAGCAGGGGACTCGGGACGGGAGGCGAGCAGTTCTTC CASRGLGTGGEQFF
TRBD2 TRBJ2-1 NA TRBV7-3 TGTGCCAGCAGCTCAAACGGGGGGGATTCCTACAATGAGCAGTTCTTC CASSSNGGDSYNEQFF
TRBD1 TRBJ1-2 few TRBV2 TGTGCCAGCATGCAGGGGGCGCGGCGTGGCTACACCTTC CASMQGARRGYTF
NA TRBJ1-5 few TRBV6-5 TGTGCCAGCAGTCCTATCCGTTATAGCAATCAGCCCCAGCATTTT CASSPIRYSNQPQHF
TRBD1 TRBJ2-1 NA TRBV27 TGTGCCAGCAGTGTAACAGGGGCTTCCTACAATGAGCAGTTCTTC CASSVTGASYNEQFF
TRBD2 TRBJ2-1 NA TRBV6-5 TGTGCCAGCAGTTACTCGTCGTTGGGGGGGGATGAGCAGTTCTTC CASSYSSLGGDEQFF
NA TRBJ1-5 NA TRBV9 TGTGCCAGCAGCGTTATGGCTAATCAGCCCCAGCATTTT CASSVMANQPQHF
NA TRBJ2-7 NA TRBV20-1 TGCAGTGCTAGACTTAAAGAGAGGAACGCGATAGGCTACGAGCAGTACTTC CSARLKERNAIGYEQYF
NA TRBJ2-1 NA TRBV29-1 TGCAGCGTCGAGCCAGGGGGCGGGGGAGAGACCCAGTTCTTC CSVEPGGGGETQFF
TRBD2 TRBJ2-4 NA TRBV7-9 TGTGCCAGCATACTAGCGGGGTTTGGGAATGAGCAGTACTTC CASILAGFGNEQYF
NA TRBJ2-1 NA TRBV20-1 TGCAGTGCTAGTGATAGCCCAATCAATGAGCAGTTCTTC CSASDSPINEQFF
NA TRBJ2-5 few TRBV28 TGTGCCAGCAGTTCCACGCGGGGCCAAGAGACCCAGTACTTC CASSSTRGQETQYF
NA TRBJ2-1 many TRBV6-1 TGTGCCAGCAAGGGCAGCTCAGGGAGTGAGCAGTTCTTC CASKGSSGSEQFF
TRBD2 TRBJ2-2 NA TRBV10-3 TGTGCCATCAGGCCAGAACTAGCGGTCCTGAACACCGGGGAGCTGTTTTTT CAIRPELAVLNTGELFF
TRBD1 TRBJ1-5 NA TRBV6-5 TGTGCCAGCAGTTTCGGACAGGGTCCAAATCAGCCCCAGCATTTT CASSFGQGPNQPQHF
TRBD2 TRBJ2-3 few TRBV7-3 TGTGCCAGCAGCCCGGGACTAGCGCAAGATACGCAGTATTTT CASSPGLAQDTQYF
NA TRBJ2-7 NA TRBV7-2 TGTGCCAGCAGCTTAAGCCAGGGGTTAGGCGGGGAGCAGTACTTC CASSLSQGLGGEQYF
TRBD2 TRBJ2-4 NA TRBV5-1 TGCGCCAGCAGCTTGGAGTACGGGGGGGCATTTCCAAACATTCAGTACTTC CASSLEYGGAFPNIQYF
TRBD2 TRBJ2-1 NA TRBV20-1 TGCAGTGCTAGAGTACGCGTAGCGGGAGGGCCCAATGAGCAGTTCTTC CSARVRVAGGPNEQFF
NA TRBJ2-5 NA TRBV7-2 TGTGCCAGCAGCTCCCTCGTGGGGGTCGAGACCCAGTACTTC CASSSLVGVETQYF
NA TRBJ2-3 NA TRBV20-1 TGCAGTGCCCTAGCCGGGGGAACGGTAAATACGCAGTATTTT CSALAGGTVNTQYF
TRBD1 TRBJ2-7 NA TRBV28 TGTGCCAGCAGGCCAGACAGGGTCTTCTCCGAGCAGTACTTC CASRPDRVFSEQYF
NA TRBJ2-2 NA TRBV5-6 TGTGCCAGCAGCTTGGCCCGGGCAGGAGGCGCCGGGGAGCTGTTTTTT CASSLARAGGAGELFF
NA TRBJ2-6 once TRBV13 TGTGCCAGCAGCTTAGGGGCAGGGTACTCCCCTGGGGCCAACGTCCTGACTTTC CASSLGAGYSPGANVLTF
TRBD1 TRBJ2-2 NA TRBV5-1 TGCGCCAGCAGTCGGGACAGAAGTACAGCCGGGGAGCTGTTTTTT CASSRDRSTAGELFF
TRBD1 TRBJ2-1 NA TRBV5-6 TGTGCCAGCAGCCCCCCAGGGGGTGGGAACAATGAGCAGTTCTTC CASSPPGGGNNEQFF
NA TRBJ2-1 NA TRBV29-1 TGCAGCGTTATTATCTGGGGTCTGGTGCAGTTCTTC CSVIIWGLVQFF